This TCR beta chain was sequenced during a study of T-cell reconstitution after alpha-beta-depleted transplantation in children. General observations from the study: Approximately two months post-transplant, alpha-beta T cells reportedly originated from several hundred expanded graft clones.

A library of TCRbeta sequences, prepared with unique molecular identifiers, was generated. One entry per CDR3 protein results from TCRdb running MiXCR on the PCR reads. The sample gives about 280,000 distinct CDR3 sequences, roughly 10% of which show up once; 23% is in the top ten. This clonotype was counted at least ten times. What it binds is unknown. This receptor was identified in a male patient between 2 and 9 years old who had a stem cell transplant for chronic granulomatous disease, so the T cells may come from the graft donor. The specimen was peripheral blood, collected 180 days after TCRalphabeta/CD19-depleted stem cell transplant.

The CDR3 reads CASSFVTLYNEQFF. CDR3 sequence (DNA): TGTGCCAGCAGCTTTGTCACCCTCTACAATGAGCAGTTCTTC. This rearrangement joins TRBV7-9 to TRBJ2-1; no clear D gene. The CDR3 contains 14 residues. Germline V CDR1 and CDR2: SEHNR, FQNEAQ (reference sequence). V shed 3 bases and J shed 3 bases, with 9 bases lying between them.